This TCR beta chain stems from a study of T-cell memory formation after mild COVID-19. Study background: TCR clustering was largely donor specific.

UMIs and sample barcodes were carried by the TCR alpha and TCR beta cDNA libraries that 5'RACE produced using constant-segment primers. TCRdb re-called the 5' RACE reads with MiXCR, one entry per CDR3 protein. The sample has approximately 500,000 distinct CDR3 sequences, approximately 25% seen once; the top ten hold approximately 12%. Points on this clonotype: What it recognizes is unknown.

Findings of the study overall: Mostly located in CM and EM were contracting CD4+ clones, with contracting CD8+ clones located in EMRA. The pre-infection memory compartment contained some responding clones, suggesting cross-reactive memory joined.

This TCR derives from an adult woman who had mild COVID-19 (a few samples of this study predate the infection). Cell type and time point are not known. The sequenced sample was PBMCs or a T cell subset sorted from them (not recorded which).

CDR3 sequence reads: CASSLYREGETQYF. The CDR3 nucleotides are TGCGCCAGCAGCCTCTACAGGGAAGGAGAGACCCAGTACTTC. This chain uses TRBV5-1 with TRBJ2-5; D is possibly TRBD1 (6 bases). The CDR3 has 14 residues. Looked up from germline, CDR1 is SGHRS and CDR2 is YFSETQ. V lost 4 bases and J lost 4, with 14 bases in between.